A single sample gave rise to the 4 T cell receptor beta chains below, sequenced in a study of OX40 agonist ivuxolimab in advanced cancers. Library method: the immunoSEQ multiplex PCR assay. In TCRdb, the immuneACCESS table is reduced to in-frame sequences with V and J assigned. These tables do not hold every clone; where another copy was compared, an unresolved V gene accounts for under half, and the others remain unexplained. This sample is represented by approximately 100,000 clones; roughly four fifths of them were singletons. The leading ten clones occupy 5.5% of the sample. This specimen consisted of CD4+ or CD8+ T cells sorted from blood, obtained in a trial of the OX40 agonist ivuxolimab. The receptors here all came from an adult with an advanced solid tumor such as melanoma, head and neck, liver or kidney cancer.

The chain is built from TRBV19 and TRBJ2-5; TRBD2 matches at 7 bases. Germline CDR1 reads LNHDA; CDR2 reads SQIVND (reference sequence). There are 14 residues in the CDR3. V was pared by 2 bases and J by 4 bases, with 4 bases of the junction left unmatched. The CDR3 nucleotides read TGTGCCAGTAGTATAAGAGGGGAGGGAGAGACCCAGTACTTC. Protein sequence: CASSIRGEGETQYF. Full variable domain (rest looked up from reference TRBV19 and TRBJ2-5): DGGITQSPKYLFRKEGQNVTLSCEQNLNHDAMYWYRQDPGQGLRLIYYSQIVNDFQKGDIAEGYSVSREKKESFPLTVTSAQKNPTAFYLCASSIRGEGETQYFGPGTRLLVL.

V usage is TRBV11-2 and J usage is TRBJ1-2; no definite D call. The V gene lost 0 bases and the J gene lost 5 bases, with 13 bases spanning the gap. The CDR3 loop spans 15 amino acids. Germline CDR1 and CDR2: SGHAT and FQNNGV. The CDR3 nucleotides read TGTGCCAGCAGCTTAGATCGGGCGACCGCGTATGGCTACACCTTC. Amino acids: CASSLDRATAYGYTF.

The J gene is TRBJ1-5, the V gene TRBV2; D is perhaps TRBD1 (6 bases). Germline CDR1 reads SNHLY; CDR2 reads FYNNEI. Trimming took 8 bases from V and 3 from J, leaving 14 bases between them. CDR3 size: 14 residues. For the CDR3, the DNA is TGTGCCAGCTCCCGGGGGGGGCCCAATCAGCCCCAGCATTTT. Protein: CASSRGGPNQPQHF.

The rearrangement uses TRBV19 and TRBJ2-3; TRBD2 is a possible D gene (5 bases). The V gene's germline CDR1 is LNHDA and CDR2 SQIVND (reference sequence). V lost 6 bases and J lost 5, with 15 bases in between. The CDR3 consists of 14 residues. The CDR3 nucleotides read TGTGCCAGTAGCCAATCGATCGGGATAGATACGCAGTATTTT. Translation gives CASSQSIGIDTQYF.